Listed here is a single TCR beta chain. V was clipped by 5 bases and J by 1 base, with 13 bases between them. Germline-derived CDR1 and CDR2 are MNHEY and SVGAGI. The CDR3 runs to 15 residues. Living in roughly 23 US areas, the participants were between 18 and 89 years of age. This entry belongs to a study of blood T cell repertoires in COVID-19. Study-wide background: The cDNA or gDNA used as material had been derived from T cells, B-cell-depleted T cells, or PBMCs.

Produced via immunoSEQ multiplex PCR; TCRdb's table is partial and in-frame only. The sample gives 200,000 to 250,000 clones, over 75% of which show up once; about 4% is in the top ten. This sequence originates from a man in his thirties or forties with acute COVID-19. The V gene is TRBV6-5, the J gene TRBJ2-3; the D is unclear. The source material was PBMCs or T cells enriched from blood (not recorded which). CDR3 loop: CASSRGHSGTDTQYF. The CDR3 DNA follows: TGTGCCAGCAGTCGAGGCCATTCGGGCACAGATACGCAGTATTTT.